The rows below give T cell receptor beta chains drawn from one sample of a study of PD-L1 blockade in urothelial cancer. Profiled with immunoSEQ multiplex PCR; TCRdb holds only in-frame clones, not every one. Of around 66,000 clones listed, about 81% are singletons. The sequencing here drew on PBMCs, taken around atezolizumab (anti-PD-L1) treatment. These receptors all come from a man aged 70 or older with urothelial cancer. Each CDR3 is given with its conserved first and last residue. Each record gives: CDR3 protein, CDR3 DNA, D gene, J gene, clone size, V gene. The D gene is left open where the match is weak. Rows may omit the clone size; those that give it use once, few, many or a size class.

CDR3: CASSPGTSGREYQETQYF
DNA: TGTGCCAGCAGCCCTGGGACTAGCGGGAGGGAATACCAAGAGACCCAGTACTTC
D: TRBD2
J: TRBJ2-5
size: NA
V: TRBV7-8

CDR3: CASSSSPTGVGSGANVLTF
DNA: TGTGCCAGCAGCTCTAGCCCTACAGGGGTAGGGTCTGGGGCCAACGTCCTGACTTTC
D: TRBD1
J: TRBJ2-6
size: few
V: TRBV13

CDR3: CASSYSSWQGGTEAFF
DNA: TGTGCCAGCAGTTACTCGTCCTGGCAGGGCGGAACTGAAGCTTTCTTT
D: NA
J: TRBJ1-1
size: NA
V: TRBV6-5

CDR3: CASIIEWGTASYEQYF
DNA: TGCGCCAGCATTATTGAATGGGGGACAGCCTCCTACGAGCAGTACTTC
D: TRBD1
J: TRBJ2-7
size: NA
V: TRBV23-1

CDR3: CASSTGTGTDTQYF
DNA: TGTGCCAGCAGTACCGGGACAGGGACAGATACGCAGTATTTT
D: TRBD1
J: TRBJ2-3
size: NA
V: TRBV6-1

CDR3: CAWRSTGSEQFF
DNA: TGTGCCTGGAGGTCGACAGGGAGTGAGCAGTTCTTC
D: TRBD1
J: TRBJ2-1
size: NA
V: TRBV30

CDR3: CASSSTGGNQPQHF
DNA: TGTGCCAGCAGCAGCACAGGGGGCAATCAGCCCCAGCATTTT
D: TRBD1
J: TRBJ1-5
size: NA
V: TRBV11-2

CDR3: CASSPPDRGDTGELFF
DNA: TGTGCCAGCAGCCCGCCCGACAGGGGTGACACCGGGGAGCTGTTTTTT
D: TRBD1
J: TRBJ2-2
size: NA
V: TRBV7-9

CDR3: CASSLGLAGAGYEQYF
DNA: TGTGCCAGCAGCCTGGGACTAGCGGGTGCTGGCTACGAGCAGTACTTC
D: TRBD2
J: TRBJ2-7
size: NA
V: TRBV7-2

CDR3: CASRGVMNTEAFF
DNA: TGTGCCAGCAGGGGCGTAATGAACACTGAAGCTTTCTTT
D: NA
J: TRBJ1-1
size: NA
V: TRBV5-5

CDR3: CASSQGRFGDTQYF
DNA: TGTGCCAGCTCCCAGGGGAGATTTGGAGATACGCAGTATTTT
D: NA
J: TRBJ2-3
size: NA
V: TRBV27

CDR3: CASSSGGQGTVGNGYTF
DNA: TGCGCCAGCAGCTCCGGCGGACAGGGGACGGTAGGCAATGGCTACACCTTC
D: TRBD1
J: TRBJ1-2
size: NA
V: TRBV5-1

CDR3: CASRGAGDNEQFF
DNA: TGTGCCAGTAGGGGGGCAGGGGACAATGAGCAGTTCTTC
D: NA
J: TRBJ2-1
size: NA
V: TRBV19

CDR3: CASSYEGVDTEAFF
DNA: TGTGCCAGCAGTTACGAAGGGGTAGACACTGAAGCTTTCTTT
D: NA
J: TRBJ1-1
size: NA
V: TRBV6-5

CDR3: CASSLGRGEQYF
DNA: TGTGCCAGCAGCTTGGGGCGCGGCGAGCAGTACTTC
D: NA
J: TRBJ2-7
size: NA
V: TRBV5-4

CDR3: CASSLAGDGINEQFF
DNA: TGTGCCAGCAGCTTGGCAGGCGACGGGATCAATGAGCAGTTCTTC
D: NA
J: TRBJ2-1
size: NA
V: TRBV5-6

CDR3: CASTAERELFF
DNA: TGTGCCAGCACCGCCGAGAGGGAGCTGTTTTTT
D: NA
J: TRBJ2-2
size: NA
V: TRBV6-5

CDR3: CASSDWAGFGATHEQFF
DNA: TGTGCCAGCAGTGACTGGGCGGGTTTTGGAGCAACCCATGAGCAGTTCTTC
D: NA
J: TRBJ2-1
size: NA
V: TRBV25-1

CDR3: CASSYSAGNTEAFF
DNA: TGTGCCAGCAGCTACAGCGCGGGGAACACTGAAGCTTTCTTT
D: NA
J: TRBJ1-1
size: few
V: TRBV7-3

CDR3: CASIPEPTGEVGAYTEAFF
DNA: TGTGCCAGTATCCCCGAACCGACAGGGGAGGTTGGGGCGTACACTGAAGCTTTCTTT
D: TRBD1
J: TRBJ1-1
size: NA
V: TRBV19

CDR3: CASSLMGGGGIAEKLFF
DNA: TGTGCCAGCAGTTTGATGGGCGGGGGGGGTATCGCTGAAAAACTGTTTTTT
D: NA
J: TRBJ1-4
size: NA
V: TRBV28

CDR3: CASSFGTSGTPNEQFF
DNA: TGTGCCAGCAGCTTCGGAACTAGCGGGACCCCAAATGAGCAGTTCTTC
D: TRBD2
J: TRBJ2-1
size: NA
V: TRBV5-4

CDR3: CASSFGATNEKLFF
DNA: TGTGCCAGCAGCTTCGGAGCAACTAATGAAAAACTGTTTTTT
D: NA
J: TRBJ1-4
size: NA
V: TRBV7-9

CDR3: CASSPGQSYEQYF
DNA: TGTGCCAGCAGCCCGGGACAGTCCTACGAGCAGTACTTC
D: TRBD1
J: TRBJ2-7
size: NA
V: TRBV27

CDR3: CASSNRDMGYEQYF
DNA: TGTGCCAGCAGTAACCGGGACATGGGGTACGAGCAGTACTTC
D: NA
J: TRBJ2-7
size: NA
V: TRBV27

CDR3: CASSSIQGAGNGYTF
DNA: TGTGCCAGCAGTTCTATACAGGGGGCTGGTAATGGCTACACCTTC
D: TRBD1
J: TRBJ1-2
size: NA
V: TRBV6-5

CDR3: CSVAGGNQPQHF
DNA: TGCAGCGTTGCAGGGGGCAATCAGCCCCAGCATTTT
D: NA
J: TRBJ1-5
size: once
V: TRBV29-1

CDR3: CASSESLAGLYEQYF
DNA: TGTGCCAGCAGTGAGTCGCTAGCGGGACTATACGAGCAGTACTTC
D: TRBD2
J: TRBJ2-7
size: NA
V: TRBV6-1

CDR3: CSGGGSTDTQYF
DNA: TGCAGCGGGGGGGGCTCCACAGATACGCAGTATTTT
D: NA
J: TRBJ2-3
size: NA
V: TRBV29-1

CDR3: CASSYQGRDTEAFF
DNA: TGTGCCAGCAGTTACCAGGGGCGCGACACTGAAGCTTTCTTT
D: NA
J: TRBJ1-1
size: NA
V: TRBV27

CDR3: CASRPRTEETQYF
DNA: TGTGCCAGCAGGCCTCGGACAGAAGAGACCCAGTACTTC
D: NA
J: TRBJ2-5
size: NA
V: TRBV7-6

CDR3: CASSVAHLAGGPGEQFF
DNA: TGTGCCAGCAGCGTTGCCCACCTAGCGGGAGGGCCCGGTGAGCAGTTCTTC
D: TRBD2
J: TRBJ2-1
size: NA
V: TRBV7-2

CDR3: CASSLRGRRETQYF
DNA: TGTGCCAGCAGTTTGCGGGGGCGCAGAGAGACCCAGTACTTC
D: NA
J: TRBJ2-5
size: NA
V: TRBV27

CDR3: CATSRGGSGAETQYF
DNA: TGTGCCACCAGCAGAGGTGGGTCAGGGGCAGAGACCCAGTACTTC
D: NA
J: TRBJ2-5
size: NA
V: TRBV15

CDR3: CASSSLTRGAFF
DNA: TGTGCCAGCAGCTCTTTGACCCGAGGAGCTTTCTTT
D: NA
J: TRBJ1-1
size: once
V: TRBV7-2

CDR3: CASSINRDRAYTDTQYF
DNA: TGCGCCAGCAGCATCAACCGGGACAGGGCCTACACAGATACGCAGTATTTT
D: TRBD1
J: TRBJ2-3
size: NA
V: TRBV5-1

CDR3: CASSDGGSNQPQHF
DNA: TGTGCCAGCAGTGACGGCGGTAGCAATCAGCCCCAGCATTTT
D: NA
J: TRBJ1-5
size: NA
V: TRBV6-1

CDR3: CASFPAEGGGYTF
DNA: TGTGCCAGCTTCCCGGCCGAAGGCGGTGGCTACACCTTC
D: NA
J: TRBJ1-2
size: NA
V: TRBV2

CDR3: CASSPGGQETQYF
DNA: TGTGCCAGCAGCCCGGGGGGGCAAGAGACCCAGTACTTC
D: TRBD2
J: TRBJ2-5
size: NA
V: TRBV7-3

CDR3: CASSSTGTGGNGYTF
DNA: TGTGCCAGTAGTTCAACCGGGACAGGGGGTAATGGCTACACCTTC
D: TRBD1
J: TRBJ1-2
size: NA
V: TRBV19

CDR3: CASSLTGGAESTGELFF
DNA: TGCGCCAGCAGCTTGACAGGGGGCGCAGAGAGCACCGGGGAGCTGTTTTTT
D: TRBD1
J: TRBJ2-2
size: NA
V: TRBV5-1

CDR3: CSVIDRHASYEQYF
DNA: TGCAGCGTGATTGACAGGCACGCGAGCTACGAGCAGTACTTC
D: NA
J: TRBJ2-7
size: NA
V: TRBV29-1

CDR3: CAWGTGGWDQPQHF
DNA: TGTGCCTGGGGGACAGGGGGCTGGGATCAGCCCCAGCATTTT
D: TRBD1
J: TRBJ1-5
size: NA
V: TRBV30

CDR3: CASSFGVGTDTQYF
DNA: TGTGCCAGCAGCTTCGGGGTCGGTACAGATACGCAGTATTTT
D: NA
J: TRBJ2-3
size: once
V: TRBV7-6

CDR3: CASSFGTSPTGELFF
DNA: TGTGCCAGCAGCTTTGGGACAAGCCCCACCGGGGAGCTGTTTTTT
D: NA
J: TRBJ2-2
size: NA
V: TRBV7-2

CDR3: CASSALNGYTF
DNA: TGTGCCAGCAGCGCGCTAAATGGCTACACCTTC
D: NA
J: TRBJ1-2
size: NA
V: TRBV9

CDR3: CSAGGGPAVRTDTQYF
DNA: TGCAGCGCCGGGGGGGGGCCGGCAGTACGCACAGATACGCAGTATTTT
D: TRBD2
J: TRBJ2-3
size: NA
V: TRBV29-1

CDR3: CASSLRTSGMGDEQFF
DNA: TGCGCCAGCAGCCTACGGACTAGCGGGATGGGGGATGAGCAGTTCTTC
D: TRBD2
J: TRBJ2-1
size: NA
V: TRBV5-1